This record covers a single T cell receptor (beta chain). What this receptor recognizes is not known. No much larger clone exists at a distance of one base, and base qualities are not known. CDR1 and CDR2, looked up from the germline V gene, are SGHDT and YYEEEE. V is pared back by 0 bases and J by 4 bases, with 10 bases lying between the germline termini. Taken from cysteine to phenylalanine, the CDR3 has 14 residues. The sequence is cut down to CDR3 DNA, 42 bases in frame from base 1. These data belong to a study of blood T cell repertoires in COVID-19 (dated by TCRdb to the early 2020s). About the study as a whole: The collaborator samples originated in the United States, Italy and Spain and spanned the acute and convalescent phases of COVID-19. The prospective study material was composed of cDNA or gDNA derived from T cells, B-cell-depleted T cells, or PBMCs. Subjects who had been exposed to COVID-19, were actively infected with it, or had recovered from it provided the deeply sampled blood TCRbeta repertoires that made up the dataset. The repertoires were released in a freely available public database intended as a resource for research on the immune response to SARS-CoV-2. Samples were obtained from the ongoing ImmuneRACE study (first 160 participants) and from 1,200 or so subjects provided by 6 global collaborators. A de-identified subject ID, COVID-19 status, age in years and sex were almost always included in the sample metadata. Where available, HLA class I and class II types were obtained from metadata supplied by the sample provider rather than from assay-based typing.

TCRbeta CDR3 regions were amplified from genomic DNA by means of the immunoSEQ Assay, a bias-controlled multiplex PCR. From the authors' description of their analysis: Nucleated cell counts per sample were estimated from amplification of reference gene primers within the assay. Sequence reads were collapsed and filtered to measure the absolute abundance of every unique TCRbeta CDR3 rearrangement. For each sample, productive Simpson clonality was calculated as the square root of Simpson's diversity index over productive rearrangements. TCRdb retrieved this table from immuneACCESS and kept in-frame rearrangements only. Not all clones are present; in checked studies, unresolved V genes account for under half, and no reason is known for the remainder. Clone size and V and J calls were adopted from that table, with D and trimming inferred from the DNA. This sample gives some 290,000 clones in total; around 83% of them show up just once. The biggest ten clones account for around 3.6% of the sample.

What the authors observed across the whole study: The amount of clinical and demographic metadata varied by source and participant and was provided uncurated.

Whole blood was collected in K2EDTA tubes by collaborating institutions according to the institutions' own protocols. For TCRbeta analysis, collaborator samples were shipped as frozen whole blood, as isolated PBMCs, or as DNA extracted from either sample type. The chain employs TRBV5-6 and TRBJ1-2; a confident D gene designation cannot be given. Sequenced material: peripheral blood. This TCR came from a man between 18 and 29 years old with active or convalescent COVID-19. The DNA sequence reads TGTGCCAGCAGCTTGGTTGGAGGGCTCTATGGCTACACCTTC. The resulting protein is CASSLVGGLYGYTF.